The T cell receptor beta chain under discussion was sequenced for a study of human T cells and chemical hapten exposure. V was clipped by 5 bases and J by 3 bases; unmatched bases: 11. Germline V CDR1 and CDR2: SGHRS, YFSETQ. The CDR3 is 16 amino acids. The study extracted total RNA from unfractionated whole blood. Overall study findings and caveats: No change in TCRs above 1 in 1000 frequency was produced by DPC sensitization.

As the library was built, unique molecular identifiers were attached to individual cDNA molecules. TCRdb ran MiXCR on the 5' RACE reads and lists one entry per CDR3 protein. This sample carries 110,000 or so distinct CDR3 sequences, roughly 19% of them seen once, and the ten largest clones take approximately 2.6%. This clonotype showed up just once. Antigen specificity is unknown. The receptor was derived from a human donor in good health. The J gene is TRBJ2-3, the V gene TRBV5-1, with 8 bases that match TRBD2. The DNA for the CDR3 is TGCGCCAGCAGTTCGGGACTAGGAGCTGGTACAGATACGCAGTATTTT. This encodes CASSSGLGAGTDTQYF.